This TCR beta chain was recorded in a study of blood T cell repertoires in COVID-19. In the study overall: The United States, Italy and Spain provided the acute and convalescent COVID-19 samples. PBMCs, B-cell-depleted T cells, or T cells were the source of the cDNA or gDNA that made up the material.

There are 15 residues in the CDR3. Trimming took 4 bases from V and 5 from J; bases not matched to a gene: 5. The germline V gene has CDR1 ENHRY and CDR2 SYGVKD. Only in-frame clones appear in the TCRdb table, and some are missing; sequencing was by immunoSEQ multiplex PCR. This sample yields approximately 300,000 clones, of which over 90% are seen a single time; roughly 3.9% belongs to the top ten. V is TRBV10-3 and J is TRBJ1-6; 7 bases align to TRBD1. Sequenced sample: PBMCs or T cells enriched from blood (not recorded which). The TCR was taken from a woman aged 25-40 years who had been exposed to COVID-19. CDR3 sequence: CAISARDSNNSPLHF. The CDR3 DNA follows: TGTGCCATCAGTGCCCGGGACAGCAATAATTCACCCCTCCACTTT.